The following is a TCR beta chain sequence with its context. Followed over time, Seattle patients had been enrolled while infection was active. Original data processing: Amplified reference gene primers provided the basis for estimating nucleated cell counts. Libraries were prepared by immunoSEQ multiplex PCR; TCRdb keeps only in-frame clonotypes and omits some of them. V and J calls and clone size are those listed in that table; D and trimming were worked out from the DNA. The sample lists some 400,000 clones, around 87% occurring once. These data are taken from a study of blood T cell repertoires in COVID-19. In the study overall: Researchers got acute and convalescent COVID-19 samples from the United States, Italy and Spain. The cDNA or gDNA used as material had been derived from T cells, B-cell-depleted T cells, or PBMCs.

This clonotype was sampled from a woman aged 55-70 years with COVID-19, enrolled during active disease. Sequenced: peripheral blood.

The CDR3, as DNA: TGTGCCAGCAGCCACGGGAACCCTGCAACTAATGAAAAACTGTTTTTT. Its translation is CASSHGNPATNEKLFF. J is TRBJ1-4 and V is TRBV14; the D is unclear. V was trimmed by 3 bases and J by 0 bases, leaving 11 bases between them. The CDR3 loop spans 16 amino acids. The germline CDR1 and CDR2 sequences are SGHDN and FVKESK.